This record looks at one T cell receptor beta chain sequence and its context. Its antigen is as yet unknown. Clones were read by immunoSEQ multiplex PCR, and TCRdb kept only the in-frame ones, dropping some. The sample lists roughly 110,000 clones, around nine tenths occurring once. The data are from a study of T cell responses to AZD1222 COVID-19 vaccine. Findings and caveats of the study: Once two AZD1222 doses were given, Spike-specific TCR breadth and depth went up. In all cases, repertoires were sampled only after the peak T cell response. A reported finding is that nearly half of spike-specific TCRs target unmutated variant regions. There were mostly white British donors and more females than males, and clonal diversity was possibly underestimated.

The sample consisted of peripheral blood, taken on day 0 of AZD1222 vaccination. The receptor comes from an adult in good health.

CDR3 coding DNA: TGTGCCAGCAGCTTCGACAGGGGGAAAGGGAGAGGCACTGAAGCTTTCTTT. This encodes CASSFDRGKGRGTEAFF. The chain is built from TRBV7-6 and TRBJ1-1; 9 nucleotides agree with TRBD1. In germline, CDR1 is SGHVS, CDR2 FNYEAQ. The CDR3 covers 17 residues. V lost 3 bases to trimming and J lost 4 bases; unmatched junction nucleotides: 12.